This T cell receptor (beta chain) was profiled in a study of long-term antiretroviral therapy in people with HIV. Whole-study findings and limits: Clones that expanded before ART (that is, prior to treatment) dominated the repertoire at all time points. Even long-term ART left TRB diversity below transplant donor controls, despite gains. On ART adherence, viral resistance or therapy changes, no data were available.

The libraries were made with immunoSEQ v3.0 at survey level. Only in-frame clones appear in the TCRdb table, and some are missing; sequencing was by immunoSEQ multiplex PCR. The profile shows roughly 28,000 clones, over 90% of them singletons. In each sample, roughly 1-10 million cryopreserved PBMC were present before DNA extraction. Turning to this clone: Its antigen is undetermined.

Germline loops: CDR1 SGHTS, CDR2 YDEGEE. The CDR3 is 15 residues long. V was cut by 6 bases and J by 7 bases, with 20 bases left in between. The sample in question was unsorted PBMCs, obtained 5.3 years after starting antiretroviral therapy. This sequence was found in a man over 45 with HIV. V is TRBV5-8 and J is TRBJ2-1; possible D gene TRBD2, 6 bases. CDR3 sequence (DNA): TGTGCCAGCAACTCCCGGGACTCCCTTGTGAATGAGCAGTTCTTC. It yields the protein CASNSRDSLVNEQFF.